These T cell receptor beta chains were read from a single sample in a study of blood T cell repertoires in COVID-19. Method: immunoSEQ multiplex PCR; TCRdb's copy keeps in-frame clones and lacks some. This sample has just over 300,000 clones, with 90% found just once. The sequenced sample was PBMCs or T cells enriched from blood (not recorded which). These receptors were taken from a woman between 18 and 29 years old with acute COVID-19. Each CDR3 is given with its conserved first and last residue. D genes are given only for firm matches. Expanded clones get a size class; other rows say once, few or many, or leave the size out.

>NA|NA|TRBV21-1|TRBJ1-2
TGTGCCAGCAGCAAAGACTTATTTAACCGGACAGCGCCTAACTATGGCTACACCTTC
CASSKDLFNRTAPNYGYTF
>NA|NA|TRBV27|TRBJ1-1
TGTGCCAGCAGTTTTCGGGGGGGGGCTTTCTTT
CASSFRGGAFF
>TRBD2|once|TRBV20-1|TRBJ2-1
TGCAGTGCTAGTAGGGGGACTAGCGGTCCTACAAGTGAGCAGTTCTTC
CSASRGTSGPTSEQFF
>NA|NA|TRBV19|TRBJ2-1
TGTGCCAGTAGTATTAAGTGGTTAGCGGCTAACAATGAGCAGTTCTTC
CASSIKWLAANNEQFF
>NA|NA|TRBV25-1|TRBJ1-5
TGTGCCAGCAGTGAATCACGGGGAACTGGTCAGCCCCAGCATTTT
CASSESRGTGQPQHF
>TRBD2|NA|TRBV5-1|TRBJ2-7
TGCGCCAGCAGCTCCTTAGCGGGAGGCTCCTACGAGCAGTACTTC
CASSSLAGGSYEQYF
>NA|NA|TRBV28|TRBJ1-5
TGTGCCAGCAGTCGAACAGGGATTCAGCCCCAGCATTTT
CASSRTGIQPQHF
>TRBD2|NA|TRBV2|TRBJ2-1
TGTGCCAGCAGTGAAGAGACTAGCGGGAACAATGAGCAGTTCTTC
CASSEETSGNNEQFF
>NA|NA|TRBV28|TRBJ1-2
TGTGCCAGCACTGCAGGGGTGCGCTACACCTTC
CASTAGVRYTF
>NA|NA|TRBV2|TRBJ2-1
TGTGCCAGCCGGACTAACTCCTACAATGAGCAGTTCTTC
CASRTNSYNEQFF
>NA|NA|TRBV5-1|TRBJ1-4
TGCGCCAGCAGCTTGGCGGGGGCAACTAATGAAAAACTGTTTTTT
CASSLAGATNEKLFF
>TRBD1|NA|TRBV19|TRBJ1-4
TGTGCCAGTAGTTCGACAGGGGGCCATAATGAAAAACTGTTTTTT
CASSSTGGHNEKLFF
>TRBD1|NA|TRBV18|TRBJ1-2
TGTGCCAGCTCACCGAAACCCCCGACAGGGGCGCCGTGGGATGGCTATGGCTACACCTTC
CASSPKPPTGAPWDGYGYTF
>NA|NA|TRBV3-1/TRBV3-2|TRBJ1-1
TGTGCCAGCAGCCAACGGGGGGCGCACACTGAAGCTTTCTTT
CASSQRGAHTEAFF